A single sample gave rise to the 29 T cell receptor beta chains below, sequenced in a study of CD4 T cells in relation to SARS-CoV-2 and coronaviruses. This table comes from immunoSEQ multiplex PCR, and its TCRdb copy is limited to in-frame clones, with some not included. The table records 35,000 to 45,000 clones, around three quarters of them present only once. Their recognized antigens are unknown. The sequenced material came from memory CD4+ T cells from PBMCs, cultured in vitro. These receptors were obtained from an adult with COVID-19.

The gene calls are TRBV30 and TRBJ2-7; TRBD2 matches at 9 bases. This CDR3 has 13 residues. With V trimmed by 4 bases and J by 3 bases, 4 bases remained unmatched. Germline V CDR1 and CDR2: GTSNPN, SVGIG (reference sequence). The CDR3 DNA is TGTGCCTGGACTCTAGCGGGAAGCTACGAGCAGTACTTC. Protein sequence: CAWTLAGSYEQYF.

The chain is built from TRBV7-2 and TRBJ2-1; 11 positions match TRBD2. V lost 3 bases and J lost 10; bases outside the gene matches: 11. CDR3 length: 16 amino acids. Germline CDR1 SGHTA, CDR2 FQGNSA. CDR3 nucleotide sequence: TGTGCCAGCAGCTTCGAGACTAGCGGGGCGCCTCACGAGCAGTTCTTC. This translates into CASSFETSGAPHEQFF.

V and J are TRBV4-3 and TRBJ2-7; TRBD2 matches 8 bases. V was clipped by 4 bases and J by 6 bases; unmatched bases: 11. This CDR3 is 15 amino acids long. Germline values: CDR1 LGHNA, CDR2 YSLEER. This CDR3 reads CASSPSGTRASEQYF. The CDR3, as DNA: TGCGCCAGCAGCCCCTCCGGGACTAGAGCGTCCGAGCAGTACTTC.

The rearrangement joins TRBV11-2 to TRBJ2-7; 10 bases line up with TRBD2. The CDR3 contains 16 residues. Germline CDR1 SGHAT, CDR2 FQNNGV. V lost 0 bases, J lost 3 bases, and 5 bases stayed unmatched. CDR3 nucleotide sequence: TGTGCCAGCAGCTTAGAGGCTAGCGGGAGTATCTACGAGCAGTACTTC. This sequence encodes CASSLEASGSIYEQYF.

The chain couples TRBV9 to TRBJ2-7; TRBD1 is a possible D gene (6 bases). Trimming took off 0 bases at V and 6 bases at J, with 16 bases between the two ends. The CDR3 length is 15 residues. The V gene's germline CDR1 is SGDLS and CDR2 YYNGEE. This CDR3 reads CASSVASGDVAEQYF. The CDR3 coding sequence is TGTGCCAGCAGCGTAGCTTCAGGGGACGTCGCCGAGCAGTACTTC.

This clone is medium-sized in the sample. V is TRBV25-1 and J is TRBJ2-1; D unclear. Trimming removed 4 bases at V and 8 bases at J, with 9 bases between. This CDR3 comprises 12 residues. Germline lookup yields CDR1 MGHDK and CDR2 SYGVNS. The CDR3 region has the DNA TGTGCCAGCAGTGTACTCATCCATGAGCAGTTCTTC. It encodes CASSVLIHEQFF.

In its sample, this clone was seen once. This chain links TRBV27 with TRBJ1-6, with D tentatively TRBD1 (5 bases). The length of the CDR3 is 17 residues. The V end lost 5 bases, the J end lost 4 bases, and 18 bases lay between the germline ends. Germline CDR1 is MNHEY and CDR2 is SMNVEV (reference sequence). CDR3 region: CASSPRHGAVYNSPLHF. The CDR3 bases are TGTGCCAGCAGTCCCCGCCATGGGGCCGTATATAATTCACCCCTCCACTTT.

The sample holds a few counts of this clone. This chain uses TRBV7-9 with TRBJ1-5; possible D gene TRBD1, 5 bases. This CDR3 region has 15 residues. Germline values: CDR1 SEHNR, CDR2 FQNEAQ (reference sequence). V was clipped by 4 bases and J by 2 bases, with 12 bases between them. The chain's CDR3 is CASSSGRAGNQPQHF. CDR3 coding DNA: TGTGCCAGCAGCTCAGGGAGGGCGGGCAATCAGCCCCAGCATTTT.

The rearrangement uses TRBV6-5 and TRBJ2-3; weak D call: TRBD2 (5 bases). This CDR3 contains 13 residues. Trimming removed 6 bases from V and 3 bases from J, with 10 bases in between. Germline V gene lookup returns CDR1 MNHEY and CDR2 SVGAGI. The CDR3 sequence is CASSPRGTDTQYF. The CDR3 DNA sequence: TGTGCCAGCAGCCCCAGAGGGACAGATACGCAGTATTTT.

This chain uses TRBV10-1 with TRBJ2-7; 11 bases agree with TRBD1. This CDR3 is built from 16 residues. J lost 6 bases, V lost 5 bases, and 12 bases had no gene match. Germline CDR1 reads WNHNN; CDR2 reads SYGVQD (reference sequence). The CDR3 DNA is TGCGCCAGCAGTTACACCATGGACAGGGGGCTTGGCGAGCAGTACTTC. Encoded protein: CASSYTMDRGLGEQYF.

This rearrangement joins TRBV11-2 to TRBJ1-6; 7 bases fit TRBD1. CDR3 length: 14 residues. The junction had 8 bases not matched to a gene; V was cut back by 5 bases and J by 10 bases. Germline CDR1 SGHAT, CDR2 FQNNGV. The CDR3 here is CASSKTGKLSPLHF. DNA for the CDR3: TGTGCCAGCAGCAAGACAGGGAAATTGTCACCCCTCCACTTT.

V gene TRBV9 combines with J gene TRBJ2-3, with 12 bases identical to TRBD2. CDR3 length: 17 residues. Germline CDR1 reads SGDLS; CDR2 reads YYNGEE. The V and J ends lost 4 bases and 4 bases, in that order; junction bases with no gene match: 10. This CDR3 is CASSLYSLAGGSDTQYF. The CDR3 nucleotides read TGTGCCAGCAGCCTCTACTCACTAGCGGGGGGATCAGATACGCAGTATTTT.

The chain has TRBV11-3 and TRBJ2-1, with a weak D call TRBD2 (5 bases). Deletions cut 4 bases from V and 0 bases from J, with 10 bases between. The CDR3 covers 15 residues. Germline CDR1 and CDR2: SGHNT and YENEEA. The CDR3 spells CASSYVGSSYNEQFF. The CDR3 DNA follows: TGTGCCAGCAGCTATGTGGGGAGCTCCTACAATGAGCAGTTCTTC.

The chain has TRBV5-8 and TRBJ2-3; 7 positions agree with TRBD2. Germline V gene data show CDR1 as SGHTS and CDR2 as YDEGEE. The CDR3 length is 15 residues. With V trimmed by 5 bases and J by 4 bases, 10 bases remained unmatched. The CDR3 protein is CASSRPSGTADTQYF. The CDR3 DNA is TGTGCCAGCAGTCGACCTAGCGGTACAGCAGATACGCAGTATTTT. The full variable domain, rest sourced from reference TRBV5-8 and TRBJ2-3, is EAGVTQSPTHLIKTRGQQATLRCSPISGHTSVYWYQQALGLGLQFLLWYDEGEERNRGNFPPRFSGRQFPNYSSELNVNALELEDSALYLCASSRPSGTADTQYFGPGTRLTVL.

The chain joins TRBV11-3 to TRBJ2-2; tentative D call: TRBD1 (6 bases). The ends were cut back, 5 bases at V and 5 bases at J, with 21 bases in the middle. CDR1 is SGHNT and CDR2 is YENEEA in the germline V gene. The CDR3 spans 17 residues. Written as DNA, the CDR3 is TGTGCCAGCAGCGCATTGGCATGGGGGCGCGGGACCGGGGAGCTGTTTTTT. Translation: CASSALAWGRGTGELFF. The variable domain in full, completed from reference TRBV11-3 and TRBJ2-2, reads EAGVVQSPRYKIIEKKQPVAFWCNPISGHNTLYWYLQNLGQGPELLIRYENEEAVDDSQLPKDRFSAERLKGVDSTLKIQPAELGDSAVYLCASSALAWGRGTGELFFGEGSRLTVL.

The chain has TRBV6-5 and TRBJ2-1; D not resolved. Trimming removed 2 bases from V and 10 bases from J, with 6 bases in between. The CDR3 is 11 residues long. Per germline, CDR1 MNHEY and CDR2 SVGAGI. For the CDR3, the DNA is TGTGCCAGCAGTTACGTTGGCGAGCAGTTCTTC. This codes for CASSYVGEQFF.

In DNA form, the CDR3 reads TGTGCCAGCAGTCCAGGGGGAGGTGATCTTGGGGAGCAGTACTTC. Translation: CASSPGGGDLGEQYF. The chain has TRBV2 and TRBJ2-7; a possible D gene is TRBD1 (7 bases). The CDR3 loop spans 15 amino acids. CDR1 SNHLY and CDR2 FYNNEI come from the germline V gene. Trimming took off 5 bases at V and 7 bases at J, with 21 bases between the two ends.

This chain uses TRBV19 with TRBJ1-4, with D uncertain. The V and J ends lost 5 bases and 0 bases respectively, with 10 bases between them. Germline V gives CDR1 LNHDA, CDR2 SQIVND (reference sequence). The CDR3 contains 15 residues. DNA of the CDR3: TGTGCCAGTAGTTCGCGGAGAGCAACTAATGAAAAACTGTTTTTT. This encodes CASSSRRATNEKLFF. Full variable domain (missing parts from reference TRBV19 and TRBJ1-4): DGGITQSPKYLFRKEGQNVTLSCEQNLNHDAMYWYRQDPGQGLRLIYYSQIVNDFQKGDIAEGYSVSREKKESFPLTVTSAQKNPTAFYLCASSSRRATNEKLFFGSGTQLSVL.

This clone was seen just once. The rearrangement uses TRBV19 and TRBJ2-2; 9 nucleotides match TRBD1. V lost 7 bases, J lost 5 bases, and 11 bases stayed unmatched. Germline V lookup: CDR1 LNHDA, CDR2 SQIVND (reference sequence). There are 16 residues in the CDR3. The CDR3: CASTAPGQGTTGELFF. The CDR3 DNA follows: TGTGCCAGTACCGCACCGGGACAGGGAACAACCGGGGAGCTGTTTTTT.

The chain links TRBV19 to TRBJ2-1; TRBD1 aligns across 7 bases. The CDR3 loop spans 13 amino acids. The J segment lost 11 bases and the V segment lost 5 bases, leaving 9 bases of the junction unmatched. Per the germline V gene, CDR1 is LNHDA and CDR2 is SQIVND (reference sequence). CDR3 sequence reads: CASSASDRVQQFF. The CDR3 bases are TGTGCCAGTAGTGCGTCTGACAGGGTCCAGCAGTTCTTC.

The V and J genes are TRBV6-5 and TRBJ1-5, with a possible D match to TRBD1 (5 bases). The CDR3 extends over 12 amino acids. The germline V gene encodes CDR1 MNHEY and CDR2 SVGAGI. Trimming stripped 5 bases from V and 4 bases from J, with 6 bases between. CDR3 sequence: CASSQGNQPQHF. For the CDR3, the DNA is TGTGCCAGCAGTCAGGGAAATCAGCCCCAGCATTTT.

V gene TRBV19 combines with J gene TRBJ2-7; D remains ambiguous. This CDR3 has 14 amino acids. Trimming left V 3 bases short and J 3 bases short, with 12 bases between. Germline-derived CDR1 and CDR2 are LNHDA and SQIVND (reference sequence). As DNA, the CDR3 is TGTGCCAGTAGTATTGACTTCCGTAGCTACGAGCAGTACTTC. This translates into CASSIDFRSYEQYF.

This clone was observed a single time. The chain combines TRBV5-5 with TRBJ2-3; D possibly corresponds to TRBD2 (6 bases). Germline CDR1 is SGHKS and CDR2 is YYEKEE (reference sequence). This CDR3 is 15 amino acids long. Between the trimmed V and J ends, which lost 5 bases and 2 bases, there was a span of 15 bases. CDR3 residues: CASRWRGVNTDTQYF. The CDR3 region has the DNA TGTGCCAGCAGGTGGCGGGGTGTCAACACAGATACGCAGTATTTT.

V gene TRBV6-5 combines with J gene TRBJ2-3, with a weak D call TRBD1 (6 bases). V was shortened by 6 bases and J by 1 base, with 11 bases between the two germline ends. Germline V gene lookup returns CDR1 MNHEY and CDR2 SVGAGI. This CDR3 comprises 14 residues. The CDR3 nucleotides read TGTGCCAGCAGGAAAGGGGGACGCACAGATACGCAGTATTTT. Translation gives CASRKGGRTDTQYF.

The chain recombines TRBV7-3 with TRBJ2-3; no definite D call. This CDR3 region has 13 residues. V was shortened by 6 bases and J by 0 bases, with 7 bases between the two germline ends. Germline values: CDR1 SGHTA, CDR2 FQGTGA. The chain's CDR3 is CASSISSTDTQYF. As DNA, the CDR3 is TGTGCCAGCAGTATCAGTAGCACAGATACGCAGTATTTT.

This clone was picked up a small number of times. The V gene is TRBV9, the J gene TRBJ2-1; 9 nucleotides align to TRBD2. Trimming took 0 bases from V and 6 from J; bases not matched to a gene: 13. The CDR3 is 18 residues long. Germline V gene sequence: CDR1 SGDLS, CDR2 YYNGEE. The CDR3 reads CASSVVSSSGMGGNEQFF. CDR3 DNA: TGTGCCAGCAGCGTAGTATCGTCTAGCGGGATGGGAGGCAATGAGCAGTTCTTC.

This clone was recorded a few times. The chain couples TRBV6-5 to TRBJ2-7; 8 positions match TRBD1. Germline lookup yields CDR1 MNHEY and CDR2 SVGAGI. The trim removed 7 bases at V and 0 bases at J, leaving 8 bases unmatched. The CDR3 covers 15 residues. The CDR3 region is CASTPGQASSYEQYF. The CDR3 DNA reads TGTGCCAGCACCCCGGGACAGGCGAGCTCCTACGAGCAGTACTTC.

This clone has only a few counts. CDR3 DNA sequence: TGTGCCAGCTCACGAGGGGGCTCGGGCCTGAACACTGAAGCTTTCTTT. This sequence encodes CASSRGGSGLNTEAFF. This chain links TRBV18 with TRBJ1-1, with 7 bases identical to TRBD1. This CDR3 is 16 amino acids long. Looked up from germline, CDR1 is KGHSH and CDR2 is LQKENI. With 4 bases clipped from V and 0 bases from J, the junction kept 8 bases outside the gene matches.

The rearrangement uses TRBV10-1 and TRBJ2-5; D may be TRBD1 (6 bases). CDR3 size: 16 residues. Germline CDR1 WNHNN, CDR2 SYGVQD (reference sequence). The V end was cut by 5 bases, the J end by 4 bases, with 20 bases between. CDR3 amino acids: CASSPGWGRDRETQYF. For the CDR3, the DNA is TGCGCCAGCAGTCCCGGGTGGGGGCGCGACCGAGAGACCCAGTACTTC.